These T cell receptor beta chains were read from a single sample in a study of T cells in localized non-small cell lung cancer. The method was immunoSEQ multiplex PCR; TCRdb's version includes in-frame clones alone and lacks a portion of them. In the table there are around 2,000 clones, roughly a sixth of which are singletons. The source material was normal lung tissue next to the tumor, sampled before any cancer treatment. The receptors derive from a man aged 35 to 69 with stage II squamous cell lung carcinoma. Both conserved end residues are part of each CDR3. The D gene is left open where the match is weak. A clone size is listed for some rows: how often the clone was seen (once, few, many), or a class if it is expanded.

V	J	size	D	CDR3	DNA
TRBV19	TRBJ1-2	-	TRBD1	CASSISGQDSYGYTF	TGTGCCAGTAGTATATCCGGACAGGATAGCTATGGCTACACCTTC
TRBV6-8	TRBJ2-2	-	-	CASSVGGADTGELFF	TGTGCCAGCAGTGTGGGGGGGGCGGACACCGGGGAGCTGTTTTTT
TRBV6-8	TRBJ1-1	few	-	CASSFLIGGRTEAFF	TGTGCCAGCAGTTTTTTAATTGGGGGGAGGACTGAAGCTTTCTTT
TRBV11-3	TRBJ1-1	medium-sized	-	CASSTFGLAAVSEAFF	TGTGCCAGCAGCACCTTCGGACTGGCGGCCGTCTCTGAAGCTTTCTTT
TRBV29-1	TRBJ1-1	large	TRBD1	CSVGGGTGDVSEAFF	TGCAGCGTTGGTGGGGGGACAGGGGATGTCTCTGAAGCTTTCTTT
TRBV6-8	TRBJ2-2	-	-	CASSYRGDGGELFF	TGTGCCAGCAGTTACAGGGGAGACGGCGGGGAGCTGTTTTTT
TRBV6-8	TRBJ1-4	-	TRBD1	CASSPWTGTNEKLFF	TGTGCCAGCAGTCCTTGGACAGGGACTAATGAAAAACTGTTTTTT
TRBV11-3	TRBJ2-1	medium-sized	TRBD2	CASSLGLAGANEQFF	TGTGCCAGCAGCTTAGGACTAGCGGGAGCAAATGAGCAGTTCTTC
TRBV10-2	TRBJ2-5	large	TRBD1	CASSDRGSGQGSQETQYF	TGCGCCAGCAGTGACAGGGGGTCGGGACAGGGGTCGCAAGAGACCCAGTACTTC
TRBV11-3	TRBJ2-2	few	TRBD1	CASSQGTGRTGELFF	TGTGCCAGCAGCCAGGGGACAGGGCGCACCGGGGAGCTGTTTTTT
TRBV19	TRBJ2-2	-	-	CASSIVPQLGTGELFF	TGTGCCAGTAGTATAGTCCCTCAGTTGGGCACCGGGGAGCTGTTTTTT
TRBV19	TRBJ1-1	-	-	CASKSPADTEAFF	TGTGCCAGTAAAAGTCCGGCGGACACTGAAGCTTTCTTT
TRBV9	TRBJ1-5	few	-	CASSEQEVGPQHF	TGTGCCAGCAGTGAGCAGGAGGTAGGGCCCCAGCATTTT
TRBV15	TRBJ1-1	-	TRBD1	CATTIERGRTEAFF	TGTGCCACGACGATTGAGAGGGGGCGGACTGAAGCTTTCTTT